One T cell receptor beta chain is described in this entry. The record originates from a study of T-cell reconstitution after alpha-beta-depleted transplantation in children. For TCRbeta, the library was prepared with unique molecular identifiers. MiXCR was run by TCRdb on the PCR reads, yielding one entry per CDR3 protein. In the table there are about 350,000 distinct CDR3 sequences, roughly 13% of which are singletons. The clonotype originates from a human donor who donated a stem cell graft to a child with Fanconi anemia. This specimen consisted of PBMCs, obtained from the stem cell graft.

Written as DNA, the CDR3 is TGTGCCAGCAGCTTAACAGGGGGCTTTTCTGGGGCCAACGTCCTGACTTTC. Translated: CASSLTGGFSGANVLTF. The V gene is TRBV7-8, the J gene TRBJ2-6; TRBD1 agrees at 9 bases. This CDR3 comprises 17 residues. The V segment lost 2 bases and the J segment 1 base; nucleotides outside the gene matches: 3. Germline-derived CDR1 and CDR2 are SGHVS and FQNEAQ.